A single sample gave rise to the 9 T cell receptor beta chains below, sequenced in a study of monozygotic twins with inflammatory bowel disease. TCRdb re-called the 5' RACE reads; every CDR3 protein appears as one record, without DNA. Its table records 330,000 or so distinct CDR3 sequences. Specimen: blood. The source is a human donor with ulcerative colitis or Crohn's disease, or a healthy co-twin of an affected twin (not recorded which).

The CDR3 protein is CASSLSGGYTF. The chain has TRBV12-3 or TRBV12-4 and TRBJ1-2. The CDR3 extends over 11 amino acids.

The chain recombines TRBV5-4 with TRBJ1-2; no DNA is available, so the TRBD1 call from TCRdb remains unchecked. Per germline, CDR1 SGHNT and CDR2 YYREEE (reference sequence). The CDR3 runs 13 residues. The CDR3 is CASSLPGPYGYTF.

V usage is TRBV28 and J usage is TRBJ1-5; TCRdb's D gene call, TRBD1, goes unchecked for lack of DNA. Germline loops: CDR1 MDHEN, CDR2 SYDVKM. The CDR3 has 16 amino acids. The CDR3 reads CASSGRGNYSNQPQHF. Using reference TRBV28 and TRBJ1-5 for the parts outside the CDR3, the full variable domain is DVKVTQSSRYLVKRTGEKVFLECVQDMDHENMFWYRQDPGLGLRLIYFSYDVKMKEKGDIPEGYSVSREKKERFSLILESASTNQTSMYLCASSGRGNYSNQPQHFGDGTRLSIL.

The rearrangement uses TRBV28 and TRBJ1-1; there is no DNA to check the TCRdb D call of TRBD1. This CDR3 region has 14 residues. Germline V gene lookup returns CDR1 MDHEN and CDR2 SYDVKM. This CDR3 reads CASMFSGGRTEAFF.

The chain recombines TRBV27 with TRBJ1-2. The CDR3 length is 14 residues. Germline CDR1 reads MNHEY; CDR2 reads SMNVEV (reference sequence). The CDR3 region is CASSLGGEHYGYTF.

The CDR3 loop reads CASSLAYRDVGYYNEQFF. The gene calls are TRBV5-6 and TRBJ2-1; TCRdb indicates TRBD1, and absent DNA this call remains unverified. The CDR3 is 18 amino acids. CDR1 is SGHDT and CDR2 is YYEEEE in the germline V gene.

Here the CDR3 reads CAATGQGIYEQYF. The J gene is TRBJ2-7, the V gene TRBV28; TCRdb names TRBD1, which stays unverified in the absence of DNA. This CDR3 is 13 amino acids long. Germline loops: CDR1 MDHEN, CDR2 SYDVKM. The whole variable domain, filled in from reference TRBV28 and TRBJ2-7, reads DVKVTQSSRYLVKRTGEKVFLECVQDMDHENMFWYRQDPGLGLRLIYFSYDVKMKEKGDIPEGYSVSREKKERFSLILESASTNQTSMYLCAATGQGIYEQYFGPGTRLTVT.

The genes are TRBV5-1 and TRBJ2-7. The CDR3 spans 13 residues. Germline V CDR1 and CDR2: SGHRS, YFSETQ. The CDR3 here is CASSLQVSYEQYF.

The genes are TRBV12-3 or TRBV12-4 and TRBJ1-3. There are 14 residues in the CDR3. CDR3 sequence: CASSSGNSGNTIYF.